These T cell receptor beta chains were read from a single sample in a study of blood T cells in healthy people across ages. Each CDR3 protein gets one entry after TCRdb re-called the 5' RACE reads with MiXCR. The sample includes roughly 1.4 million distinct CDR3 sequences, approximately 60% of them seen just once. What was sequenced was blood. The receptors were sampled from a man aged 18 to 29 in good health. Both conserved end residues are trimmed from each CDR3.

CDR3aa,v_gene,j_gene
ASSFEGGGNEQF,TRBV27,TRBJ2-1
ASSLVRAPSGANVLT,TRBV5-5,TRBJ2-6
ASSARGFNQPQH,TRBV25-1,TRBJ1-5
ASSQLTGGYSGYT,TRBV7-9,TRBJ1-2
ASSYGNRGRETQY,TRBV6-5,TRBJ2-5
SARPGGQETQY,TRBV20-1,TRBJ2-5
ASSKGAELLDLSSYNEQF,TRBV21-1,TRBJ2-1
ATSPRPGQGFHQPQH,TRBV15,TRBJ1-5
ASSPVAADYEQY,TRBV5-1,NA
ATGLPPYNEQF,TRBV6-1,TRBJ2-1
SAPQGGGTTVNEQF,TRBV29-1,TRBJ2-1
ASSLGYNYGYT,TRBV28,TRBJ1-2
ASSPPGHSNQPQH,TRBV12-3/TRBV12-4,TRBJ1-5
ASSLAYGQGAYSGANVLT,TRBV5-6,TRBJ2-6
ASFHRDGKREKLF,TRBV28,TRBJ1-4
SVEAPDRISYNEQF,TRBV29-1,TRBJ2-1
SVERGNQNYGYT,TRBV29-1,TRBJ1-2
SVESPRHDGETQY,TRBV29-1,TRBJ2-5
SAQRGPFPDEQY,TRBV20-1,TRBJ2-5
APVWDNGYT,TRBV21-1,TRBJ1-2
ASSQEEPGQGSYEQY,TRBV4-3,TRBJ2-7
ASSSRLAGGQGSYNEQF,TRBV4-1,TRBJ2-1
ASSYSIQGANYNEQF,TRBV6-5,TRBJ2-1
ASRGGMGNQPQH,TRBV6-5,TRBJ1-5
SARTSASYEQY,TRBV20-1,TRBJ2-7
ASSLTEGISPLH,TRBV7-2,TRBJ1-6
ASRLQAGVGTDTQY,TRBV12-3/TRBV12-4,TRBJ2-3
ASSARTSGTYEQY,TRBV9,TRBJ2-7
ASSQLWPTYEQY,TRBV3-1,TRBJ2-7
ASSQGNRPSEAF,TRBV4-1,TRBJ1-1
ASSSTGGHTEAF,TRBV7-9,TRBJ1-1
ASGTGALEQY,TRBV13,TRBJ2-7
ASSLYLASGGTDTQY,TRBV7-8,TRBJ2-3
SARGGESYEQY,TRBV20-1,TRBJ2-7
ASRSDHNTQY,TRBV6-5,TRBJ2-3
ASSLSGTRETQY,TRBV12-3/TRBV12-4,TRBJ2-5
ASSFGGFTQY,TRBV28,TRBJ2-3
ASSVGTGERSYGYT,TRBV9,TRBJ1-2
ASSSSLTNEQF,TRBV12-3/TRBV12-4,TRBJ2-1
ASRGGTGSGELF,TRBV11-2,TRBJ2-2
ASSQVGTVPEVDTQY,TRBV3-1,TRBJ2-3
ASSFQASGQFNEQY,TRBV12-3/TRBV12-4,TRBJ2-7
ASSLLNTDQPRH,TRBV7-8,TRBJ1-5
ASSQVSGSNNEQF,TRBV4-1,TRBJ2-1